Each of the 15 T cell receptor beta chains below was sequenced from the same sample in a study of cytomegalovirus exposure and HLA in healthy donors (TCRdb year 2017). Library construction relied on the immunoSEQ multiplex PCR assay. For the multiplex PCR, a mixture combining 60 forward primers for TCR Vbeta segments and 13 reverse primers for TCR Jbeta segments was used. Here the immuneACCESS table is served through TCRdb, limited to in-frame sequences with V and J called. Missing clones are a known gap in these copies; in checked studies unresolved V genes cover under half, and the rest lacks a known reason. Present in this sample are approximately 150,000 clones, roughly 85% of which were seen just once. The ten largest clones represent under 2.5% of the sample. The sample comprised PBMCs. The receptor source for this set is a man aged 35 to 55 in good health and CMV-seronegative.

The V call is TRBV15, the J call TRBJ1-1; 7 bases map to TRBD1. CDR3 length: 15 residues. V gave up 3 bases and J gave up 5 bases; unmatched junction bases: 9. Germline CDR1 LNHNV, CDR2 YYDKDF (reference sequence). The CDR3 coding sequence is TGTGCCACCAGCAGCGGGGACAGCCCGAGGACTGAAGCTTTCTTT. Translating it yields CATSSGDSPRTEAFF.

The chain carries TRBV2 and TRBJ2-7; D unclear. The length of the CDR3 is 13 residues. The germline gives CDR1 SNHLY, CDR2 FYNNEI. With 6 bases removed from V and 2 bases from J, the gap between germline ends came to 11 bases. CDR3 in DNA: TGTGCCAGCAGGCCCGAAATAGCCTACGAGCAGTACTTC. This encodes CASRPEIAYEQYF.

The chain recombines TRBV28 with TRBJ1-2, with D possibly TRBD1 on 5 matching bases. Germline CDR1 MDHEN, CDR2 SYDVKM. This CDR3 comprises 14 residues. Between the trimmed V and J ends, which lost 5 bases and 8 bases, there was a span of 18 bases. As DNA, the CDR3 is TGTGCCAGCAGTCCCCGGACACCCTGGTGGGGCTACACCTTC. Its translation: CASSPRTPWWGYTF.

The chain couples TRBV9 to TRBJ1-1, with no clear D. CDR1 SGDLS and CDR2 YYNGEE come from the germline V gene. Deletions cut 4 bases from V and 3 bases from J, with 7 bases between. The CDR3 length is 12 residues. The DNA of the CDR3 is TGTGCCAGCAGCTTCACAGACACTGAAGCTTTCTTT. It codes for CASSFTDTEAFF.

The rearrangement uses TRBV2 and TRBJ2-3; TRBD2 aligns across 12 bases. V trimming: 6 bases; J trimming: 4 bases; junction bases outside the gene matches: 5. The CDR3 runs 15 residues. CDR1 and CDR2 (germline): SNHLY, FYNNEI. CDR3 DNA sequence: TGTGCCAGCAGGATAGGACTAGCGGGGCCAGATACGCAGTATTTT. Protein sequence: CASRIGLAGPDTQYF.

This clone was seen only once. The J gene is TRBJ2-1, the V gene TRBV5-4, with 8 bases aligning to TRBD2. Germline CDR1 is SGHNT and CDR2 is YYREEE (reference sequence). V shed 0 bases and J 5 bases; nucleotides not matched to a gene: 4. The CDR3 contains 15 residues. CDR3 nucleotides: TGTGCCAGCAGCTTGGACGGACTAGCTAACAATGAGCAGTTCTTC. Translation: CASSLDGLANNEQFF.

The chain links TRBV9 to TRBJ2-7; tentative D call: TRBD2 (5 bases). This CDR3 has 14 residues. CDR1 and CDR2 (germline): SGDLS, YYNGEE. Between the trimmed V and J ends, which lost 2 bases and 0 bases, there was a span of 9 bases. For the CDR3, the DNA is TGTGCCAGCAGCGTGTCCGGGATCTCCTACGAGCAGTACTTC. It is translated as CASSVSGISYEQYF. Combining the CDR3 with reference TRBV9 and TRBJ2-7 gives the whole variable domain DSGVTQTPKHLITATGQRVTLRCSPRSGDLSVYWYQQSLDQGLQFLIQYYNGEERAKGNILERFSAQQFPDLHSELNLSSLELGDSALYFCASSVSGISYEQYFGPGTRLTVT.

A remark on this clone: A junction end diverges from the germline sequence, so it may reflect a read error. V and J are TRBV7-9 and TRBJ2-3; D remains ambiguous. From germline, CDR1 is SEHNR and CDR2 FQNEAQ (reference sequence). The CDR3 is made up of 12 amino acids. The chain's CDR3 is CSSSPVLDTQYF. The CDR3 DNA reads TGTTCCAGCAGCCCAGTATTAGATACGCAGTATTTT.

The chain employs TRBV7-8 and TRBJ1-5; TRBD1 is a possible D gene (6 bases). The germline CDR1 and CDR2 sequences are SGHVS and FQNEAQ. Trimming shortened V by 5 bases and J by 3 bases, and 17 bases separated the two germline ends. The CDR3 totals 16 residues. CDR3 in amino acids: CASSTRTAIFNQPQHF. The CDR3 nucleotides are TGTGCCAGCAGCACCAGGACAGCAATTTTCAATCAGCCCCAGCATTTT.

The chain links TRBV28 to TRBJ1-2; D not resolved. Germline CDR1 reads MDHEN; CDR2 reads SYDVKM. CDR3 size: 14 residues. Trimming shortened V by 7 bases and J by 2 bases, and 14 bases separated the two germline ends. The CDR3 is CASTLGGVNYGYTF. The DNA of the CDR3 is TGTGCCAGCACTCTAGGCGGGGTCAACTATGGCTACACCTTC.

CDR3 sequence (DNA): TGTGCCAGCAGTACTTTCAGGCTAGCAGTCACAGATACGCAGTATTTT. Translating it yields CASSTFRLAVTDTQYF. V usage is TRBV27 and J usage is TRBJ2-3; tentatively, D is TRBD2 (5 bases). V dropped 5 bases and J dropped 2 bases, with 17 bases sitting between them. The germline V gene has CDR1 MNHEY and CDR2 SMNVEV (reference sequence). This CDR3 spans 16 amino acids.

V gene TRBV11-2 combines with J gene TRBJ2-7; 9 bases align to TRBD2. CDR1 is SGHAT, CDR2 FQNNGV, per germline. Unmatched junction bases numbered 16, after V lost 5 bases and J lost 2 bases. CDR3 length: 18 residues. CDR3 nucleotides: TGTGCCAGCAGCCTTAGACTAGCGGCCCAACATTTACCCTACGAGCAGTACTTC. Residues: CASSLRLAAQHLPYEQYF.

The rearrangement joins TRBV4-3 to TRBJ2-5; a weak D match, TRBD2 (6 bases). With 0 bases removed from V and 6 bases from J, the gap between germline ends came to 20 bases. Germline loops: CDR1 LGHNA, CDR2 YSLEER. The length of the CDR3 is 17 residues. In DNA form, the CDR3 reads TGCGCCAGCAGCCAAGACACGGCCCAGGGAGGCGGCCAGACCCAGTACTTC. As protein: CASSQDTAQGGGQTQYF.

This rearrangement joins TRBV7-2 to TRBJ2-2, with D perhaps TRBD2 (5 bases). There are 15 residues in the CDR3. CDR1 is SGHTA and CDR2 is FQGNSA in the germline V gene. The germline V and J ends were trimmed by 1 base and 4 bases, with 10 bases remaining between them. The CDR3 here is CASSLGSGSTGELFF. In DNA form, the CDR3 reads TGTGCCAGCAGCTTAGGTTCGGGAAGCACCGGGGAGCTGTTTTTT.

This chain joins TRBV6-1 and TRBJ1-4; 7 bases line up with TRBD1. This CDR3 is built from 15 residues. Germline V CDR1 and CDR2: MNHNS, SASEGT. The V segment lost 7 bases and the J segment 7 bases; nucleotides outside the gene matches: 12. CDR3 coding DNA: TGTGCCAGCATTCCCGCCCAGGGGGGAGGTGAAAAACTGTTTTTT. This gives the protein CASIPAQGGGEKLFF.